Shown below are 31 T cell receptor beta chains from a single sample sequenced in a study of blood T cells in healthy people across ages. A second PCR, run for 7 to 11 cycles, used a sample-barcoded 5' primer plus a J-beta primer mix. TCRdb used MiXCR to reprocess the 5' RACE reads, holding one entry per CDR3 protein. The repertoire has 270,000 or so distinct CDR3 sequences, roughly a quarter of them found once; the top ten carry roughly 30%. The sample consisted of blood. These TCRs come from a woman aged 70 to 79 in good health.

The rearrangement joins TRBV28 to TRBJ2-1; 9 positions match TRBD2. V dropped 3 bases and J dropped 7; count of bases not matched to a gene: 7. This CDR3 has 15 amino acids. CDR1 and CDR2 (germline): MDHEN, SYDVKM. In DNA form, the CDR3 reads TGTGCCAGCAGTTTGGGGGGTAGCGGGGGAAATGAGCAGTTCTTC. This encodes CASSLGGSGGNEQFF.

With respect to this clonotype: One junction end disagrees with the germline gene, perhaps due to a read error. V gene TRBV20-1 combines with J gene TRBJ1-1; possible D gene TRBD1, 5 bases. The CDR3 is made up of 13 amino acids. CDR1 and CDR2 (germline): DFQATT, SNEGSKA (reference sequence). The CDR3 coding sequence is TGCAGTGCGAGAGGGACGGTGGGGACTGAAGCTTTCTTT. Translation: CSARGTVGTEAFF.

The V gene is TRBV4-3, the J gene TRBJ2-1, with D tentatively TRBD2 (6 bases). The end of the DNA aligns better with TRBJ2-7, so the J call may be wrong. Germline CDR1 LGHNA, CDR2 YSLEER. The CDR3 spans 15 residues. For the CDR3, the DNA is TGCGCCAGCAGCCAAGTCCCAGGTAGCGGCTACGAGCAGTACTTC. The encoded protein is CASSQVPGSGYEQYF.

This chain uses TRBV20-1 with TRBJ1-2; no reliable D call. Germline CDR1 and CDR2: DFQATT and SNEGSKA (reference sequence). The CDR3 is 14 amino acids. The germline V and J ends were trimmed by 6 bases and 1 base, with 15 bases remaining between them. The CDR3 coding sequence is TGCAGTGCCGTCGGGAGCCAGGATAACTATGGCTACACCTTC. The encoded protein is CSAVGSQDNYGYTF.

This clonotype was seen only a few times. The V and J genes are TRBV20-1 and TRBJ2-3; 7 nucleotides match TRBD2. The V gene end was trimmed by 3 bases and the J gene end by 5 bases; junction bases not matched to a gene: 11. Germline CDR1 DFQATT, CDR2 SNEGSKA (reference sequence). This CDR3 contains 15 residues. The CDR3 is CSARSLREPGDTQYF. The CDR3, as DNA: TGCAGTGCTAGGTCTTTGCGGGAGCCCGGAGATACGCAGTATTTT.

This clonotype was recorded at least ten times. The chain joins TRBV29-1 to TRBJ2-7; D gene ambiguous. The germline CDR1 and CDR2 sequences are SQVTM and ANQGSEA. The CDR3 is 15 residues long. Deletions cut 5 bases from V and 1 base from J, with 18 bases between. In DNA, the CDR3 is TGCAGCGTTTTCCACCGCGGCGATGAATCCTACGAGCAGTACTTC. This codes for CSVFHRGDESYEQYF.

The V call is TRBV27, the J call TRBJ1-6, with TRBD1 matching 10 bases. J lost 10 bases, V lost 6 bases, and 6 bases had no gene match. The CDR3 sequence is 14 residues long. CDR1 and CDR2 (germline): MNHEY, SMNVEV (reference sequence). CDR3 DNA sequence: TGTGCCAGCAGCACCGGGACAGGGGTCTCACCCCTCCACTTT. Protein: CASSTGTGVSPLHF.

This clonotype was seen a few times. The chain links TRBV28 to TRBJ1-3; 9 nucleotides agree with TRBD1. Germline V gene lookup returns CDR1 MDHEN and CDR2 SYDVKM. Trimming cost V 5 bases and J 4 bases; bases outside gene matches: 9. The CDR3 is made up of 16 amino acids. CDR3 amino acids: CASSPKGQGSGNTIYF. The CDR3 DNA reads TGTGCCAGCAGTCCAAAGGGACAGGGATCAGGAAACACCATATATTTT.

Comment on this clonotype: The junction and the germline gene differ at one end; a read error may be behind it. The chain employs TRBV20-1 and TRBJ1-4; TRBD1 aligns across 9 bases. The CDR3 totals 13 residues. CDR1 and CDR2 from the germline V gene are DFQATT and SNEGSKA (reference sequence). The CDR3 DNA reads TGCAGTGCTAGGGGACAGGGTCACGAAAAACTGGTTTTT. Translating gives CSARGQGHEKLVF.

The chain combines TRBV18 with TRBJ1-1; D is unclear. V was pared by 3 bases and J by 4 bases, with 9 bases between. Germline CDR1 reads KGHSH; CDR2 reads LQKENI. This CDR3 is built from 13 residues. The CDR3 coding sequence is TGTGCCAGCTCACCCCGGTCGGCCACTGAAGCTTTCTTT. Amino acids: CASSPRSATEAFF.

V is TRBV28 and J is TRBJ1-1; 7 nucleotides agree with TRBD1. Germline values: CDR1 MDHEN, CDR2 SYDVKM. CDR3 length: 16 residues. V shed 3 bases, J shed 4 bases, and the junction held 11 bases outside the gene matches. CDR3 residues: CASSFRTGHRPTEAFF. CDR3 nucleotides: TGTGCCAGCAGTTTCCGGACAGGCCATCGTCCCACTGAAGCTTTCTTT.

The V and J genes are TRBV20-1 and TRBJ1-4; tentatively, D is TRBD1 (5 bases). CDR1 DFQATT and CDR2 SNEGSKA come from the germline V gene (reference sequence). The CDR3 runs to 13 residues. Between the trimmed V and J ends, which lost 5 bases and 7 bases, there was a span of 14 bases. The CDR3 is CSAPISRVEKLFF. The CDR3 DNA follows: TGCAGTGCTCCCATAAGCAGGGTTGAAAAACTGTTTTTT.

This clonotype was picked up a small number of times. The chain uses TRBV20-1 and TRBJ2-5; D is undetermined. There are 15 residues in the CDR3. V was shortened by 0 bases and J by 5 bases, with 16 bases between the two germline ends. Germline V CDR1 and CDR2: DFQATT, SNEGSKA (reference sequence). The CDR3 sequence: CSARDSVTSRETQYF. The CDR3 DNA is TGCAGTGCTAGAGATTCAGTGACTTCCAGGGAGACCCAGTACTTC.

The J gene is TRBJ2-7, the V gene TRBV5-1; 7 positions match TRBD2. Trimming took 5 bases from V and 2 from J; bases not matched to a gene: 10. The CDR3 contains 15 residues. The germline V gene has CDR1 SGHRS and CDR2 YFSETQ. The CDR3, as DNA: TGCGCCAGCAGTATCGGGAGCGGGATAACCTACGAGCAGTACTTC. Its translation is CASSIGSGITYEQYF.

V usage is TRBV28 and J usage is TRBJ1-4, with D unclear. The germline CDR1 and CDR2 sequences are MDHEN and SYDVKM. Trimming stripped 5 bases from V and 8 bases from J, with 18 bases between. CDR3 size: 15 residues. Here the CDR3 DNA reads TGTGCCAGCAGTAACCCGGAACAATTGGGGGAAAAACTGTTTTTT. Protein product: CASSNPEQLGEKLFF.

In its sample, this clonotype was seen a few times. J is TRBJ2-6 and V is TRBV28, with 11 positions matching TRBD1. Unmatched junction bases numbered 10, after V lost 6 bases and J lost 3 bases. This CDR3 is 18 amino acids long. Germline V gene data show CDR1 as MDHEN and CDR2 as SYDVKM. The CDR3 DNA follows: TGTGCCAGCAGCCTGCTTGGGACAGGGGGATTTGGGGCCAACGTCCTGACTTTC. Its translation: CASSLLGTGGFGANVLTF.

The chain combines TRBV20-1 with TRBJ1-4; tentative D call: TRBD1 (5 bases). The V gene lost 4 bases and the J gene lost 2 bases, with 11 bases spanning the gap. The CDR3 spans 14 residues. Germline loops: CDR1 DFQATT, CDR2 SNEGSKA (reference sequence). The CDR3 loop reads CSATGTATNEKLFF. The DNA for the CDR3 is TGCAGTGCTACTGGGACGGCTACTAATGAAAAACTGTTTTTT.

V gene TRBV28 combines with J gene TRBJ1-1; D is ambiguous. This CDR3 region has 13 residues. V dropped 5 bases and J dropped 2 bases, with 9 bases sitting between them. CDR1 and CDR2 (germline): MDHEN, SYDVKM. CDR3 sequence (DNA): TGTGCCAGCAGTCGGAGCGAAAACACTGAAGCTTTCTTT. Translation gives CASSRSENTEAFF.

This clonotype was observed a handful of times. The chain joins TRBV5-1 to TRBJ1-2; D gene uncertain. The CDR3 covers 15 residues. Trimming stripped 0 bases from V and 0 bases from J, with 9 bases between. Germline CDR1 is SGHRS and CDR2 is YFSETQ. Written as DNA, the CDR3 is TGCGCCAGCAGCTTGGACAGAAAGTCTAACTATGGCTACACCTTC. It is translated as CASSLDRKSNYGYTF.

This clonotype was counted only a few times. The rearrangement links TRBV5-1 to TRBJ1-6; 9 bases are shared with TRBD1. Germline V gene data show CDR1 as SGHRS and CDR2 as YFSETQ. J gave up 7 bases and V 6 bases, and 2 bases lay outside the gene matches. This CDR3 is 13 amino acids long. The CDR3 coding sequence is TGCGCCAGCAAAGGACAGGGGAATTCACCCCTCCACTTT. Translating it yields CASKGQGNSPLHF.

The genes are TRBV29-1 and TRBJ2-7; 7 bases agree with TRBD1. From germline, CDR1 is SQVTM and CDR2 ANQGSEA. Trimming cost V 7 bases and J 4 bases; bases outside gene matches: 7. This CDR3 region has 12 residues. CDR3 in amino acids: CSALDRSYEQYF. The CDR3 DNA is TGCAGCGCCTTGGACAGGTCTTACGAGCAGTACTTC.

This clonotype was recorded a few times. The junction does not match germline at one end; this may be a read error. The rearrangement joins TRBV20-1 to TRBJ1-1; weak D call: TRBD1 (5 bases). The CDR3 is made up of 15 amino acids. Germline values: CDR1 DFQATT, CDR2 SNEGSKA (reference sequence). The CDR3 DNA follows: TGCAGTGCGCCACCCACAGGACGGCCGAACACTGAAGCTCTCTTT. Encoded protein: CSAPPTGRPNTEALF.

A few counts support this clonotype. The chain has TRBV29-1 and TRBJ2-5; D tentatively fits TRBD1 or TRBD2 (5 bases each). The J call may be faulty, since TRBJ2-1 better matches the DNA end. CDR1 and CDR2 (germline): SQVTM, ANQGSEA. This CDR3 spans 13 amino acids. This CDR3 is CSVFGTDLKEQFF. The DNA of the CDR3 is TGCAGCGTTTTCGGGACCGACCTCAAGGAGCAGTTCTTC.

In this sample, this clonotype turned up many times. The CDR3 DNA reads as TGCAGTGCTAGTGAGGACAGGGGCAACACTGAAGCTTTCTTT. Amino acids: CSASEDRGNTEAFF. The chain recombines TRBV20-1 with TRBJ1-1, with TRBD1 matching over 9 bases. V shed 3 bases, J shed 2 bases, and the junction held 4 bases outside the gene matches. Germline lookup yields CDR1 DFQATT and CDR2 SNEGSKA (reference sequence). CDR3 length: 14 amino acids.

In this sample, this clonotype turned up many times. Written as DNA, the CDR3 is TGTGCCAGCAGCCGTGGCGGACAGGCGAACACTGAAGCTTTCTTT. Its translation: CASSRGGQANTEAFF. J is TRBJ1-1 and V is TRBV7-8; 7 bases match TRBD1. The CDR3 is made up of 15 amino acids. The J segment lost 1 base and the V segment lost 5 bases, leaving 7 bases of the junction unmatched. Germline V gives CDR1 SGHVS, CDR2 FQNEAQ.

This clonotype has only a few counts. J is TRBJ1-2 and V is TRBV5-1; the match to TRBD1 covers 8 bases. V dropped 7 bases and J dropped 8; count of bases not matched to a gene: 7. The CDR3 spans 12 residues. CDR1 is SGHRS, CDR2 YFSETQ, per germline. This CDR3 reads CASGPDRDGYTF. Here the CDR3 DNA reads TGCGCCAGCGGCCCGGACAGGGACGGCTACACCTTC.

This clonotype appeared a few times. J is TRBJ1-6 and V is TRBV7-3, with D maybe TRBD1 (6 bases). The V gene lost 2 bases and the J gene lost 10 bases, with 12 bases spanning the gap. CDR3 size: 14 residues. In germline, CDR1 is SGHTA, CDR2 FQGTGA. Here the CDR3 reads CASSLYPGESPLHF. The CDR3 DNA follows: TGTGCCAGCAGCTTATATCCAGGGGAATCACCCCTCCACTTT.

This clonotype was observed a few times. The V and J genes are TRBV7-9 and TRBJ2-5; D is tentatively TRBD1 or TRBD2 (6 bases each). From germline, CDR1 is SEHNR and CDR2 FQNEAQ (reference sequence). Trimming removed 1 base from V and 5 bases from J, with 14 bases in between. The length of the CDR3 is 15 residues. The CDR3 reads CASSLVGGPKETQYF. The DNA of the CDR3 is TGTGCCAGCAGCTTAGTTGGGGGGCCGAAGGAGACCCAGTACTTC.

The genes are TRBV20-1 and TRBJ2-3; tentative D call: TRBD2 (5 bases). Germline CDR1 is DFQATT and CDR2 is SNEGSKA (reference sequence). Trimming cost V 5 bases and J 2 bases, with 23 bases left between them. The length of the CDR3 is 17 residues. CDR3: CSAETPSGGRLTDTQYF. CDR3 in DNA: TGCAGTGCTGAAACTCCCTCAGGTGGGAGACTCACAGATACGCAGTATTTT.

This sequence joins TRBV10-3 and TRBJ2-1, with D possibly being TRBD1 or TRBD2 (5 bases each). V shed 1 base and J shed 0 bases, with 10 bases lying between them. CDR3 length: 16 residues. From germline, CDR1 is ENHRY and CDR2 SYGVKD. The CDR3 DNA sequence: TGTGCCATCAGTGAGTTTTCCGGGACCTCCTACAATGAGCAGTTCTTC. It codes for CAISEFSGTSYNEQFF.

This clonotype has just a few counts. The chain recombines TRBV29-1 with TRBJ1-2; maybe TRBD1 (6 bases). CDR1 is SQVTM and CDR2 is ANQGSEA in the germline V gene. CDR3 length equals 13 residues. The V and J ends lost 4 bases and 4 bases respectively, with 13 bases between them. The CDR3 nucleotides are TGCAGCGTTGTTGCACAGGGCGGCTATGGCTACACCTTC. Translation: CSVVAQGGYGYTF.